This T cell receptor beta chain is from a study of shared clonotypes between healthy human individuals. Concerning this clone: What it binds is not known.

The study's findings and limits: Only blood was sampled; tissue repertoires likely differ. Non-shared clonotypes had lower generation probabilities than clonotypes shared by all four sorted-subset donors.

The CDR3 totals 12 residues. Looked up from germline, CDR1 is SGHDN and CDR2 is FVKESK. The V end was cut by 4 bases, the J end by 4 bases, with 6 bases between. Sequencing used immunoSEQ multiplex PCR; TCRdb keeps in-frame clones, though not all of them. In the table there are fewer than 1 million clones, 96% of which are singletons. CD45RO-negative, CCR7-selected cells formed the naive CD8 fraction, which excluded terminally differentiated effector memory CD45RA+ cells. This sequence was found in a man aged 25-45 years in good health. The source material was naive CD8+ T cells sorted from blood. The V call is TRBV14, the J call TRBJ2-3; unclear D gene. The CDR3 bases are TGTGCCAGCAGCCCCCGAGCAGATACGCAGTATTTT. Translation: CASSPRADTQYF. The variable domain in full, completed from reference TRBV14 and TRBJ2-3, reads EAGVTQFPSHSVIEKGQTVTLRCDPISGHDNLYWYRRVMGKEIKFLLHFVKESKQDESGMPNNRFLAERTGGTYSTLKVQPAELEDSGVYFCASSPRADTQYFGPGTRLTVL.